This TCR beta chain was sequenced in a study of CD8 T cells in ankylosing spondylitis. General study points: Reportedly, disease-linked clones are significantly enriched in ankylosing spondylitis patients' matched synovial fluid. Blood from ankylosing spondylitis patients appeared to carry a characteristic roughly 8-variant TCR beta motif. Prior work had noted some motif variants in reactive arthritis blood and synovial fluid.

CDR1 and CDR2 (germline): SEHNR, FQNEAQ (reference sequence). The CDR3 loop spans 16 amino acids. Trimming at V came to 1 base and at J to 2 bases, leaving 5 bases not matched to a gene. Concerning this clonotype: What it binds is unknown.

5'-RACE, quantitative and with molecular barcodes, yielded the TCR beta libraries. TCRdb reprocessed the 5' RACE reads with MiXCR, giving one entry per CDR3 protein. The repertoire includes over 700,000 distinct CDR3 sequences, around 19% of them detected once, and about 19% sits in the top ten. This receptor was obtained from a male donor with ankylosing spondylitis. This chain joins TRBV7-9 and TRBJ2-7, with 10 bases matching TRBD1. The sequenced sample was blood, either unsorted or a sorted T cell fraction (not recorded which). The CDR3 region is CASSLVGQGRTYEQYF. The CDR3 region has the DNA TGTGCCAGCAGCTTAGTGGGACAGGGGCGCACCTACGAGCAGTACTTC.